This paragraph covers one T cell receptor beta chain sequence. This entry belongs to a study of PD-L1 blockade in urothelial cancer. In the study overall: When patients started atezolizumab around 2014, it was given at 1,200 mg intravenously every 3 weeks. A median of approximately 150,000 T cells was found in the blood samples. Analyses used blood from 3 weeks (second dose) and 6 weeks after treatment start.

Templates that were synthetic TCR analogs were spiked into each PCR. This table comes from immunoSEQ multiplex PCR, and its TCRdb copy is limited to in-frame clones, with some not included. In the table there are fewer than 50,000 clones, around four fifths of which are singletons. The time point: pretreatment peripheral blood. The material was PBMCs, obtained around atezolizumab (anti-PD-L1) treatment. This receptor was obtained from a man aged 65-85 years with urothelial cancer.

Written as DNA, the CDR3 is TGTGCCAGCAGTTACAAGCAGGACAATGAGCAGTTCTTC. Amino acids: CASSYKQDNEQFF. V is TRBV6-6 and J is TRBJ2-1; unclear D gene. Germline CDR1 and CDR2: MNHNY and SVGAGI (reference sequence). V was cut by 2 bases and J by 5 bases, with 7 bases left in between. The CDR3 runs 13 residues.